The clone carrying this T cell receptor beta chain ranks as medium-sized (0.01 to 0.1%). Its target is not known. This sample stems from a study of vaccination and CD4 T cells after COVID-19. Study summary: Cellular stimulation was performed using overlapping spike peptides derived from SARS-CoV-2, HCoV-NL63, HCoV-OC43 and HCoV-229E. General study findings and limits: Convalescent patients' median share of reactive clones seen only post-vaccination was 70% to 90%.

This CDR3 contains 15 residues. Germline lookup yields CDR1 DFQATT and CDR2 SNEGSKA (reference sequence). The V end was cut by 5 bases, the J end by 0 bases, with 14 bases between. Treatment denoted: approximately 9-day PBMC culture with coronavirus spike peptide pools or control peptides (ViraFEST assay). CD4+ T lymphocytes from the unexposed donor were collected before the COVID-19 pandemic (2011-2018). It was SARS-CoV-2 S/N and four cold-coronavirus spikes that probed unexposed-donor CD4+ T cells, cells permitting. The assay that was used to sequence DNA from cultured CD4+ T cells was the Oncomine TCR Beta short-read assay. Genomic DNA was drawn out of CD4+ T cells grown in culture. TCRdb reprocessed the PCR reads via MiXCR and lists one record per CDR3 protein. The table shows thousands of distinct CDR3 sequences, with 35% to 40% occurring only once.

The sequencing sample was made of CD4+ T cells from blood, cultured in vitro. The V gene is TRBV20-1, the J gene TRBJ1-5; TRBD1 might be the D (6 bases). This receptor was identified in a human donor in good health. The CDR3 DNA is TGCAGTGCTCGTCCCGTGGACAGTAGCAATCAGCCCCAGCATTTT. This translates into CSARPVDSSNQPQHF.